The present T cell receptor (beta chain) was sequenced within a study of cytomegalovirus exposure and HLA in healthy donors (dated by TCRdb to the late 2010s). About the study as a whole: An earlier analysis of roughly 570 of the donors reported approximately 300 Gb of sequence data and 100 million to 120 million unique TCR beta sequences obtained from 180 million or so T cells. Approximately 330 gigabases of sequencing data and around 88 million unique TCR sequences made up an early release that covered 500 to 700 HLA-typed donors. Among the roughly 380 genotyped donors, around 79% belonged to the genetic ancestry cluster associated with self-reported Caucasian donors. The study aimed to test whether cataloging public T cell receptors could reveal signatures of past pathogen exposure. Using immunosequencing, the study profiled T cell repertoires from 666 subjects and related those repertoires to cytomegalovirus serostatus. Besides the first cohort of under 700 subjects, a separate validation cohort made up of roughly 120 different subjects was used. To predict cytomegalovirus infection status, the study brought together high-throughput TCR immunosequencing, statistical association of individual TCRs with disease status, and machine learning. To study patterns of TCR occurrence, a later analysis re-analyzed previously published TCR beta repertoires from 666 donors and added high-resolution HLA genotyping. Rather than drawing on any new phenotypic data, the later analysis identified candidate immune exposures from TCR beta sequences and the way those sequences occurred across donors. In an earlier analysis of over 550 of the donors, high-throughput TCR beta sequencing was used to judge whether each TCR beta V gene segment behaved as functional or pseudogenic. Donor age, sex, ethnicity and CMV serostatus were collected together with the repertoire data. A later genetic analysis took genome-wide SNP genotypes for about three fifths of the roughly 670 donors and used that subset as a discovery cohort. All discovery cohort repertoires had been generated using a single sequencing platform. HLA typing included class I and class II loci at four-digit resolution. The number of typed donors differed by locus: about 629-640 for A, B, C, DRB1 and DQB1; 522 for DQA1; 606 for DPA1; and about 450 for DPB1. A few DR-DQ haplotypes were treated as single units for association and clustering because of strong linkage in the cohort. Among roughly 370 genotyped donors of the cohort, an average of about 240,000 unique TCR beta nucleotide sequences were sequenced per donor, roughly a sixth of them non-productive. The investigation overall reported the following: The authors suggested that the approach could potentially be generalized to other disease states and immunological phenotypes. Because counts were too low, seventeen rarely observed V segments, including chromosome 9 orphons, were excluded from the earlier analysis of around 590 of the donors. Some IMGT-functional V segments, including TRBV6-2 and TRBV6-3, could not be distinguished by the 87-base-pair reads and were therefore excluded. In a later genetic analysis, fewer N-insertions in productive TCRs were reported among donors in an Asian-associated ancestry cluster than the roughly 710-donor mean. In this cohort, only TCR beta chains were sequenced, and detectable features were limited by the absence of alpha or paired-chain data. A further reported finding was that TCR beta sequences accurately predicted the HLA-A and HLA-B alleles for most subjects in the first cohort. The study listed 150 to 200 TCR beta chains as associated with cytomegalovirus. For the cohort, immune exposure information was limited to CMV serostatus. Correlated functional status among segregating V segments might be attributable to linkage disequilibrium, but an unknown experimental factor could not be ruled out. A later analysis found that most CMV-associated TCR beta chains appeared HLA-restricted, with HLA associations seemingly driven largely by CMV exposure. The presence/absence analyses assumed that sequencing depth was roughly uniform across donors, and that assumption may not be true. A cluster of highly shared sequence variants was judged likely to be a technical artifact of the sequencing pipeline. In both the original and validation cohorts, the classifier was reported to diagnose cytomegalovirus status with high specificity and sensitivity. According to a later analysis, TCR association rates differed among HLA loci, with DRB1 alleles showing the most associated TCRs and HLA-C alleles showing the fewest. In an earlier analysis of some 550 of the donors, most TCR beta V segments were observed in productive rearrangements about 87% or about 30% of the time, broadly matching IMGT annotations. Because HLA typing was unavailable for some donors at each locus, only the typed subset was used in association tests. At a false discovery rate of 0.05, a later analysis linked fewer than 20,000 TCR beta sequences to specific HLA alleles. V-gene and J-gene trimming of TCR beta chains was associated with a missense DCLRE1C variant in a later genetic analysis, and the association was replicated in an independent cohort. A few of the identified cytomegalovirus-associated TCR beta chains were confirmed in vitro to be specific for cytomegalovirus antigens. Several of the top co-occurrence clusters appeared to be linked to parvovirus B19, influenza, CMV and Epstein-Barr virus, according to a later analysis. When HLA alleles, especially DR and DQ, strongly co-occurred, attributing TCR associations to individual alleles was difficult. Most TCR sequences were seen in very few donors, while some public TCRs were found in many individuals. In a later analysis, HLA-associated TCR beta chains showed more clonal expansion and lower generation probabilities than non-associated chains that were equally common.

The receptor library was made with the immunoSEQ multiplex PCR assay. A mixture of 60 forward primers for TCR Vbeta segments and 13 reverse primers for TCR Jbeta segments was used in the multiplex PCR. The CDR3 region of rearranged TCR beta genes was amplified from genomic DNA by a multiplex PCR assay. The Illumina HiSeq System was used to sequence the amplified TCR beta libraries as 87-base-pair reads. In the paper's pipeline: In a later analysis, roughly 80 million unique TCR beta chains were counted across the approximately 670 repertoires, and roughly 11 million of these chains were shared by at least two donors. A nearest-neighbor algorithm error-corrected the raw reads and collapsed the reads into unique sequences, merging closely related sequences to remove PCR and sequencing errors. CDR3 sequences were aligned to IMGT reference sequences to assign V, D and J gene segments. For a sequence to be retained, at least a six-nucleotide match to both a V gene segment and a J gene segment was required. A rearrangement was called productive if the CDR3 had no stop codons and remained in frame with V and J, and every other rearrangement was called non-productive. CDR3 was defined according to IMGT convention as the region running from the second conserved V-encoded cysteine to the conserved J-encoded phenylalanine. The earlier analysis of fewer than 700 of the donors excluded sequences that lacked an unambiguous match to a single V gene segment. An earlier analysis of about 600 of the donors called V segments functional above 56.7% productive rearrangements and segregating when the between-donor standard deviation exceeded 5%. A statistical classification framework was developed to diagnose cytomegalovirus status using the catalog of TCR beta chain sequences. A later analysis assigned V and J genes by comparing TCR nucleotide sequences with IMGT/GENE-DB human TR gene sequences. Using the TCRdist pipeline, a later analysis assigned CDR3 sequences along with most-parsimonious VDJ recombination scenarios. In a later analysis, each TCR beta chain was defined by its CDR3 amino acid sequence together with its V-gene family, and reads without a unique V-gene family were excluded. To address suspected cross-contamination and a sequencing artifact, a later analysis removed 592 highly shared, low-generation-probability nucleotide sequences. For each public chain, a later analysis derived a clonal expansion index from normalized ranks of inferred template counts within each repertoire. In a later analysis, generation probabilities were computed with a VDJ recombination model fitted to out-of-frame rearrangements, and the resulting probabilities were checked against IGoR. Hypergeometric tests were used in a later analysis to score TCR-TCR, TCR-HLA and TCR-CMV co-occurrence, with a repertoire-size bias correction applied to the TCR pairs. A later analysis estimated false discovery rates by permuting HLA or CMV assignments 20 times. A later analysis grouped co-occurring TCRs with DBSCAN, adding TCRdist sequence similarity when clustering within HLA-allele-positive subsets. Co-occurrence clustering excluded repertoires with fewer than 30,000 or more than 120,000 public chains, plus five with anomalous nucleotide sharing. TCRdb obtained this table from immuneACCESS and retained in-frame rearrangements with V and J assigned. These tables miss some clones; where compared with another copy, unresolved V genes account for less than half of the shortfall, and the remainder is unexplained. That table supplies the V and J calls and clone size; D and trimming were determined from the DNA. The sample table holds roughly 92,000 clones, of which roughly 80% were seen once. In total, the top ten clones hold about 23% of the sample.

The CDR3, cysteine through phenylalanine, is 13 amino acids long. Only the CDR3 portion is preserved as DNA: 39 bases, with reading frame beginning at the first base. The germline V gene (reference sequence) specifies SGHKS as CDR1 and YYEKEE as CDR2. The germline ends are 7 bases apart after V is trimmed by 1 base and J by 3 bases. The cohort was made up of several hundred healthy bone marrow donors. Cohort members were all nominally healthy when sampled, although unrecorded immune exposures were likely present. The donor tested CMV seropositive, placing the donor among the roughly 270 seropositive members of the cohort. Every donor gave a peripheral blood sample, and the peripheral blood mononuclear cells from that sample were used for TCR beta sequencing. Genomic DNA was extracted from the blood cell samples with the Qiagen DNeasy Blood Extraction Kit. As concerns this clone: Its antigen remains undetermined. The input lacks base qualities; no much larger clone sits a single base away.

What was sequenced was PBMCs. The clonotype originates from a woman between 50 and 59 years old in good health and CMV-seropositive. The rearranged chain carries TRBV5-5 and TRBJ1-2; D gene: possibly TRBD1, on 5 matching bases. The base sequence is TGTGCCAGCAGCTTGAGGGGCCACTATGGCTACACCTTC. Its coded protein is CASSLRGHYGYTF.